This T cell receptor (beta chain) emerged from a study of monozygotic twins with inflammatory bowel disease (dated by TCRdb to the late 2010s). Concerning the study at large: The full study comprised 28 monozygotic twin pairs: nine German pairs (four IBD-concordant, five IBD-discordant) and 19 IBD-discordant Danish pairs. Within discordant pairs, disease-associated traits were sought mainly by comparing IBD patients with their genetically identical healthy co-twins. Each individual had, on average, about 151 000 unique TCRalpha sequences and 181 000 unique TCRbeta sequences available for analysis. General conclusions and limits of the study: The results gave no support for a single strong signal or clonotype linked to IBD. Compared with healthy twins, IBD patients had fewer clonotypes in common with other individuals, a difference most pronounced in patients showing signs of disease activity. No difference in repertoire similarity was observed between concordant and discordant twins, possibly owing to limited statistical power. Different T cell subtypes could not be distinguished in the analysis. Measured by the inverse Simpson index, TCRbeta repertoire diversity was lower in IBD patients than in their healthy co-twins. Because patients received different immunosuppressive treatments, the repertoires may have picked up extra background noise and variability between individuals.

Libraries came from 5' RACE. Each TCR library was prepared from 3,500 to 4,500 ng of total RNA. For each sample, cDNA was synthesized in eight separate reactions using SMARTScribe reverse transcriptase. During cDNA synthesis, unique molecular identifiers containing a 6-nucleotide sample barcode were introduced by template switching. Two nested PCRs of about 15 and 9 cycles amplified the TCRalpha and TCRbeta cDNA, and bead purification followed each PCR. Before amplification, the cDNA was both treated with uracil DNA-glycosylase and purified with the QIAquick PCR purification kit. The second PCR added Illumina TruSeq-compatible adapters along with sample-specific barcodes. TapeStation and Qubit were used to check library quality and concentration, and 5 to 6 ng of each library went into the pool. The pooled libraries were sequenced with 2 x 100 bp reads and custom sequencing primers on an Illumina HiSeq2500 single-index Rapid Run. The original pipeline was this. MiGEC version 1.2.6 was used for UMI-based consensus assembly, which corrected PCR and sequencing errors. MiXCR version 2.1.1 was used for V(D)J alignment, clonotype assembly and CDR3 extraction. To normalise gene usage, clonotype sharing and MAIT/NKT TCR abundance, the analysis used the top 1000, 10 000 and 20 000 clonotypes per sample. After downsampling to 27 000 UMIs, diversity was calculated as the inverse Simpson index using the vegan R package. Paired Mann-Whitney U tests were applied to discordant twin pairs, with Benjamini-Hochberg correction for multiple testing. Following TCRdb reprocessing, every CDR3 protein sequence forms one entry, and DNA is not provided. The authors' filters were not applied to this entry. This sample's table contains about 170,000 distinct CDR3 sequences. 2.8% of the sample rests with the top ten.

From each donor, a roughly 2.5 ml peripheral blood sample was collected into PAXgene tubes and kept at -80 degrees C. Without T cell sorting, total RNA was isolated from whole blood using the PAXgene blood miRNA kit on an automated QIAcube. Peripheral blood from monozygotic twin pairs, either concordant or discordant for inflammatory bowel disease, underwent deep TCRalpha and TCRbeta repertoire profiling that used unique molecular barcoding. Smoking habits were recorded for all twin pairs, and individuals were classified as current, former or never smokers. CDR1 and CDR2 were assigned from the germline V gene as SGHRS and YFSETQ. The CDR3 holds 15 amino acids from the cysteine to the phenylalanine. The coding DNA is unavailable. To note about this clonotype: The target of this receptor is not known.

Sequenced material: blood. The clonotype comes from a human donor with ulcerative colitis or Crohn's disease, or a healthy co-twin of an affected twin (not recorded which). The chain joins TRBV5-1 to TRBJ1-1; there is no DNA to check the TCRdb D call of TRBD1. The CDR3 region has the sequence CASSLRTASSTEAFF.